This record concerns one TCR beta chain sequence. What it binds is unknown. Germline loops: CDR1 MDHEN, CDR2 SYDVKM. Trimming left V 2 bases short and J 4 bases short, with 10 bases between. The CDR3 consists of 14 residues. These data belong to a study of post-analysis software for immune sequencing data. Tagging with unique molecular identifiers was a feature of the TCR beta cDNA libraries. T cells numbering roughly 0.85 to 10 million gave rise to roughly 0.5 million cDNA molecules. Each CDR3 protein is one row after TCRdb ran MiXCR on the PCR reads. The sample has about half a million distinct CDR3 sequences, roughly 34% seen once. Findings and limits, study-wide: Four to six TRBV segments appeared more often in patients than in controls, and TRBV5-6, TRBV5-1 and TRBV20-1 were among these.

The chain recombines TRBV28 with TRBJ2-3; D gene ambiguous. The source is a girl younger than 18 with multiple sclerosis. The specimen was blood. Here the CDR3 DNA reads TGTGCCAGCAGTTTACCCCTAGGAGCAGATACGCAGTATTTT. It is translated as CASSLPLGADTQYF.